This entry lists 17 T cell receptor beta chains sequenced from one sample in a study of human T cells and chemical hapten exposure. Time point defined: healthy volunteer bleed at 2 weeks. Unfractionated whole blood yielded total RNA. TCRdb re-called the RACE reads with MiXCR, one entry per CDR3 protein. The sample has 49,000 or so distinct CDR3 sequences; roughly 4.2% are singletons. The sequenced sample consisted of whole blood. Receptors were obtained from a human donor in good health. Some clones in this sample may be carry-over from other donors' samples.

Note on this clonotype: Possible read error: a much larger clone is one base away. V and J are TRBV6-6 and TRBJ2-3, with 14 nucleotides matching TRBD2. Per the germline V gene, CDR1 is MNHNY and CDR2 is SVGAGI (reference sequence). The CDR3 has 15 amino acids. Unmatched junction bases numbered 1, after V lost 4 bases and J lost 4 bases. CDR3 residues: CASSWTSGRSDTQYF. Written as DNA, the CDR3 is TGTGCCAGCAGTTGGACTAGCGGGAGGTCAGATACGCAGTATTTT.

This clonotype was counted only a few times. V and J are TRBV6-6 and TRBJ2-7, with D unclear. CDR3 length equals 16 residues. The germline CDR1 and CDR2 sequences are MNHNY and SVGAGI (reference sequence). Trimming stripped 4 bases from V and 0 bases from J, with 16 bases between. DNA of the CDR3: TGTGCCAGCAGTTCCCCAGCGACTGGAATCTCCTACGAGCAGTACTTC. As protein: CASSSPATGISYEQYF.

This clonotype was picked up one time. The chain employs TRBV15 and TRBJ2-3, with TRBD1 matching over 10 bases. The CDR3 is 15 amino acids. With V trimmed by 1 base and J by 6 bases, 4 bases remained unmatched. The V gene's germline CDR1 is LNHNV and CDR2 YYDKDF (reference sequence). The CDR3 DNA follows: TGTGCCACCAGCAGAGGAGACAGGGGGCCGGATACGCAGTATTTT. It encodes CATSRGDRGPDTQYF.

This clonotype was counted a few times. The chain combines TRBV5-4 with TRBJ2-5; either TRBD1 or TRBD2 may supply D (6 bases each). The CDR3 spans 18 residues. Trimming pared 0 bases from V and 3 bases from J, leaving 21 bases between. Germline V lookup: CDR1 SGHNT, CDR2 YYREEE (reference sequence). CDR3 nucleotides: TGTGCCAGCAGCTTGGCCCTCGACGGGGGCATGTTCAAAGAGACCCAGTACTTC. This sequence encodes CASSLALDGGMFKETQYF.

Ten or more counts support this clonotype. CDR3 nucleotide sequence: TGTGCCAGCAGTTTAGGGGGAGGGTACAATGAGCAGTTCTTC. Translation gives CASSLGGGYNEQFF. The rearrangement joins TRBV28 to TRBJ2-1; 7 positions agree with TRBD2. This CDR3 comprises 14 residues. The germline V gene has CDR1 MDHEN and CDR2 SYDVKM. Trimming at V came to 2 bases and at J to 4 bases, leaving 2 bases not matched to a gene. The full variable domain, completed using reference TRBV28 and TRBJ2-1, is DVKVTQSSRYLVKRTGEKVFLECVQDMDHENMFWYRQDPGLGLRLIYFSYDVKMKEKGDIPEGYSVSREKKERFSLILESASTNQTSMYLCASSLGGGYNEQFFGPGTRLTVL.

This clonotype was found a few times. The rearrangement joins TRBV28 to TRBJ1-2; TRBD1 aligns across 10 bases. Germline V gene data show CDR1 as MDHEN and CDR2 as SYDVKM. The CDR3 covers 15 residues. The V segment lost 6 bases and the J segment 6 bases; nucleotides outside the gene matches: 10. CDR3 sequence (DNA): TGTGCCAGCAGGCCGGCGGGACAGGGGTGGGATGGCTACACCTTC. Translating gives CASRPAGQGWDGYTF.

This clonotype was seen a handful of times. The chain employs TRBV4-1 and TRBJ2-6; 9 positions agree with TRBD1. Germline trimming cut 5 bases from V and 1 base from J; bases unmatched to any gene: 6. The germline CDR1 and CDR2 sequences are MGHRA and YSYEKL. The CDR3 spans 17 residues. The CDR3 DNA follows: TGCGCCAGCAGCTTCGGACAGGGGTTGTCTGGGGCCAACGTCCTGACTTTC. Protein sequence: CASSFGQGLSGANVLTF.

This clonotype was counted many times. V usage is TRBV29-1 and J usage is TRBJ2-6, with D maybe TRBD1 (6 bases). CDR3 length: 15 amino acids. With 4 bases removed from V and 4 bases from J, the gap between germline ends came to 14 bases. Germline V gene sequence: CDR1 SQVTM, CDR2 ANQGSEA. This CDR3 reads CSVAAPGTGANVLTF. The CDR3, as DNA: TGCAGCGTTGCAGCCCCAGGGACAGGGGCCAACGTCCTGACTTTC. The complete variable domain, with remaining parts taken from reference TRBV29-1 and TRBJ2-6, reads SAVISQKPSRDICQRGTSLTIQCQVDSQVTMMFWYRQQPGQSLTLIATANQGSEATYESGFVIDKFPISRPNLTFSTLTVSNMSPEDSSIYLCSVAAPGTGANVLTFGAGSRLTVL.

This clonotype was seen many times. This sequence joins TRBV24-1 and TRBJ1-6, with a possible D match to TRBD1 (6 bases). The germline V gene encodes CDR1 KGHDR and CDR2 SFDVKD. The CDR3 is made up of 12 amino acids. Trimming stripped 9 bases from V and 7 bases from J, with 9 bases between. CDR3 amino acids: CATGGRNSPLHF. The CDR3 region has the DNA TGTGCCACCGGGGGCAGAAATTCACCCCTCCACTTT.

This clonotype came up many times. V gene TRBV28 combines with J gene TRBJ2-1; 12 nucleotides align to TRBD2. The CDR3 is 12 amino acids. Germline lookup yields CDR1 MDHEN and CDR2 SYDVKM. Trimming at V came to 4 bases and at J to 13 bases, leaving 2 bases not matched to a gene. CDR3 in DNA: TGTGCCAGCAGTTCTAGCGGGAGGGCACAGTTCTTC. Its translation: CASSSSGRAQFF.

Many counts were recorded for this clonotype. The chain has TRBV30 and TRBJ2-3, with a possible D match to TRBD2 (5 bases). The CDR3 length is 12 residues. Germline assignment: CDR1 GTSNPN and CDR2 SVGIG (reference sequence). V was shortened by 4 bases and J by 5 bases, with 10 bases between the two germline ends. CDR3 in amino acids: CAWNIGRDTQYF. DNA for the CDR3: TGTGCCTGGAACATTGGGAGAGATACGCAGTATTTT.

This clonotype showed up many times. The CDR3: CSALTGTALEWYEQYF. The CDR3 DNA reads as TGCAGTGCCCTGACCGGGACTGCGTTAGAGTGGTACGAGCAGTACTTC. The genes are TRBV20-1 and TRBJ2-7, with D tentatively TRBD2 (6 bases). V shed 6 bases and J shed 4 bases, with 25 bases lying between them. Germline CDR1 reads DFQATT; CDR2 reads SNEGSKA (reference sequence). The CDR3 runs to 16 residues.

This clonotype was picked up many times. V gene TRBV6-6 combines with J gene TRBJ2-6; D uncertain. Trimming cost V 5 bases and J 0 bases, with 5 bases left between them. CDR1 and CDR2 from the germline V gene are MNHNY and SVGAGI (reference sequence). The CDR3 has 14 residues. DNA for the CDR3: TGTGCCAGCAGTCCAAGCTCTGGGGCCAACGTCCTGACTTTC. Protein product: CASSPSSGANVLTF.

This clonotype was detected many times. The chain is built from TRBV24-1 and TRBJ1-1; D not resolved. Germline assignment: CDR1 KGHDR and CDR2 SFDVKD. The ends were cut back, 7 bases at V and 2 bases at J, with 10 bases in the middle. This CDR3 has 13 residues. CDR3 sequence: CATRPGRNTEAFF. The CDR3, as DNA: TGTGCCACCAGACCCGGACGTAACACTGAAGCTTTCTTT.

This clonotype has at least ten counts. This CDR3 is CASSSRDWAGDGSDTQYF. In DNA form, the CDR3 reads TGTGCCAGCAGTTCAAGGGATTGGGCGGGAGACGGCTCAGATACGCAGTATTTT. The rearrangement links TRBV6-1 to TRBJ2-3, with 7 positions matching TRBD2. The CDR3 runs 18 residues. V was clipped by 5 bases and J by 4 bases; unmatched bases: 18. CDR1 MNHNS and CDR2 SASEGT come from the germline V gene.

At least ten counts were recorded for this clonotype. The chain is built from TRBV28 and TRBJ1-1; D is ambiguous. The CDR3 is 13 amino acids. CDR1 and CDR2 (germline): MDHEN, SYDVKM. The V end lost 7 bases, the J end lost 3 bases, and 12 bases lay between the germline ends. The CDR3 reads CASISPYYTEAFF. CDR3 in DNA: TGTGCCAGCATTTCCCCCTACTACACTGAAGCTTTCTTT. The complete variable domain, with remaining parts taken from reference TRBV28 and TRBJ1-1, reads DVKVTQSSRYLVKRTGEKVFLECVQDMDHENMFWYRQDPGLGLRLIYFSYDVKMKEKGDIPEGYSVSREKKERFSLILESASTNQTSMYLCASISPYYTEAFFGQGTRLTVV.

The CDR3 protein is CASSFTGLVNEQYF. In nucleotides, the CDR3 is TGTGCCAGCAGCTTCACGGGACTAGTGAACGAGCAGTACTTC. The rearrangement joins TRBV11-2 to TRBJ2-7; TRBD2 matches at 8 bases. Germline V gene sequence: CDR1 SGHAT, CDR2 FQNNGV. The CDR3 has 14 residues. The V gene end was trimmed by 3 bases and the J gene end by 5 bases; junction bases not matched to a gene: 6.